The rows below give T cell receptor beta chains drawn from one sample of a study of blood T cell repertoires in COVID-19. Using immunoSEQ multiplex PCR, the repertoire was profiled, and TCRdb retains in-frame clones only, with some absent. The table lists more than 300,000 clones, 92% of them singletons. The sample comprised PBMCs or T cells enriched from blood (not recorded which). The receptors come from a woman in her 30s who had recovered from COVID-19. Each CDR3 is given with its conserved first and last residue. A D gene is named only where the DNA matches it firmly. A clone size is listed for some rows: how often the clone was seen (once, few, many), or a class if it is expanded.

v_call,j_call,d_call,clone_size,cdr3_length,cdr3_nt,cdr3_aa
TRBV10-3,TRBJ2-5,TRBD2,.,14,TGTGCCATCGGGTCTAGCGGGGGTCAAGAGACCCAGTACTTC,CAIGSSGGQETQYF
TRBV20-1,TRBJ1-2,.,.,10,TGCAGTGCACCTCAGGATGGCTACACCTTC,CSAPQDGYTF
TRBV5-6,TRBJ2-7,.,.,13,TGTGCCAGCAGCTTGTCATTCTCCTACGAGCAGTACTTC,CASSLSFSYEQYF
TRBV19,TRBJ2-2,TRBD1,.,14,TGTGCCAGTAGTATGGGACAGACCACCGGGGAGCTGTTTTTT,CASSMGQTTGELFF
TRBV5-1,TRBJ1-6,.,.,14,TGCGCCAGCAGCTTGGGACAGCCGGGTTCACCCCTCCACTTT,CASSLGQPGSPLHF
TRBV28,TRBJ1-5,.,.,14,TGTGCCAGCAGTTTAATCCAGGGTAATCAGCCCCAGCATTTT,CASSLIQGNQPQHF
TRBV28,TRBJ2-7,.,.,14,TGTGCCACCTATAGCCCCCACAGGTCCTACGAGCAGTACTTC,CATYSPHRSYEQYF
TRBV28,TRBJ2-1,TRBD1,.,13,TGTGCCAGCAACATCCTGACAGGGGTCGAGCAGTTCTTC,CASNILTGVEQFF
TRBV19,TRBJ1-1,.,.,13,TGTGCCAGTAGTTCGGGTCTGAACACTGAAGCTTTCTTT,CASSSGLNTEAFF
TRBV24-1,TRBJ2-1,TRBD2,.,17,TGTGCCACCAGTGACCGTAGCGGGAGGCGATCCTACAATGAGCAGTTCTTC,CATSDRSGRRSYNEQFF
TRBV28,TRBJ1-1,.,.,13,TGTGCCAGCCTGGCGGACTGGGGCACTGAAGCTTTCTTT,CASLADWGTEAFF
TRBV5-1,TRBJ1-1,.,.,15,TGCGCCAGCAGCTTGGCTCCAGGGATGAACACTGAAGCTTTCTTT,CASSLAPGMNTEAFF
TRBV4-3,TRBJ2-1,.,.,15,TGCGCCAGCAGCCAAGTTGAGGATGGCTACAATGAGCAGTTCTTC,CASSQVEDGYNEQFF
TRBV6-2/TRBV6-3,TRBJ2-7,.,.,18,TGTGCCAGCAGTTACTTCTCCCTCCGACTAGTCCGCTCCTACGAGCAGTACTTC,CASSYFSLRLVRSYEQYF
TRBV2,TRBJ1-1,.,.,13,TGTGCCAGCAGTGCCCTAGGGACTAAAAGGGCTTTCTTT,CASSALGTKRAFF
TRBV18,TRBJ1-5,TRBD1,.,17,TGTGCCAGCTCACCAGGGACAGGAAAAGGAGTCAATCAGCCCCAGCATTTT,CASSPGTGKGVNQPQHF
TRBV6-5,TRBJ2-7,TRBD1,.,13,TGTGCCAGCAACCCGGGACAGGGGAACGAGCAGTACTTC,CASNPGQGNEQYF
TRBV29-1,TRBJ2-1,TRBD2,.,15,TGCAGCGCCCGACGACTAGCGGGAAGTGGGGATGAGCAGTTCTTC,CSARRLAGSGDEQFF
TRBV5-1,TRBJ1-3,.,.,16,TGCGCCAGCAGCTTGGGACAGGTTACCTCTGGAAACACCATATATTTT,CASSLGQVTSGNTIYF
TRBV2,TRBJ2-7,.,.,13,TGTGCCAGCGCTACCGACGGAGCGCTCGAGCAGTACTTC,CASATDGALEQYF
TRBV2,TRBJ2-2,TRBD1,.,14,TGTGCCAGCACGAGACAGGGCGGCACCGGGGAGCTGTTTTTT,CASTRQGGTGELFF
TRBV7-2,TRBJ1-2,.,.,11,TGTGCCAGCAAAGAGGGGGAGGGCTACACCTTC,CASKEGEGYTF
TRBV7-2,TRBJ1-2,TRBD1,few,15,TGTGCCAGCAGCTTAGAAGGGACAGCTAACTATGGCTACACCTTC,CASSLEGTANYGYTF
TRBV5-1,TRBJ2-1,TRBD2,.,17,TGCGCCAGCAGCGCGACTAGCGGGAGGACGTATGGGAATGAGCAGTTCTTC,CASSATSGRTYGNEQFF
TRBV28,TRBJ1-2,.,.,13,TGTGCCAGCAGTTTATTCGCGGACTATGGCTACACCTTC,CASSLFADYGYTF
TRBV3-1/TRBV3-2,TRBJ2-3,TRBD2,.,14,TGTGCCAGCACAGGACTAGCGGGGGCTGATACGCAGTATTTT,CASTGLAGADTQYF
TRBV4-1,TRBJ2-2,.,.,15,TGCGCCAGCAGCCAAGATCAACGGGGTGACGGGGAGCTGTTTTTT,CASSQDQRGDGELFF
TRBV28,TRBJ2-7,TRBD2,.,15,TGTGCCAGCAGTTTATTTTCACTAGCGGTCTACGAGCAGTACTTC,CASSLFSLAVYEQYF
TRBV4-2,TRBJ2-1,.,.,17,TGTGCCAGCAGCCGGGCTAGCGGAGTAGGGGGTAACAATGAGCAGTTCTTC,CASSRASGVGGNNEQFF
TRBV5-4,TRBJ2-5,TRBD1,.,15,TGTGCCAGCAGCCAAGGGGGCGGGTACCAAGAGACCCAGTACTTC,CASSQGGGYQETQYF
TRBV7-8,TRBJ1-2,.,.,14,TGTGCCAGCAGCTTATTAGGGGAGGGCTATGGCTACACCTTC,CASSLLGEGYGYTF
TRBV11-2,TRBJ1-2,TRBD1,.,14,TGTGCCAGCAGCTCCTTGACAGGGGACTATGGCTACACCTTC,CASSSLTGDYGYTF
TRBV5-1,TRBJ2-3,TRBD2,.,16,TGCGCCAGCAGCTCTAGACTAGCGGGGCCCCCAGATACGCAGTATTTT,CASSSRLAGPPDTQYF
TRBV30,TRBJ1-1,.,.,14,TGTGCCTGGCAGAGAGGCACACCGAACACTGAAGCTTTCTTT,CAWQRGTPNTEAFF
TRBV7-9,TRBJ1-2,.,.,15,TGTGCCAGCAGCACACAGGGAAGACCTAACTATGGCTACACCTTC,CASSTQGRPNYGYTF
TRBV6-1,TRBJ1-1,TRBD1,.,14,TGTGCCAGCAGTGAACTGTGGGGACAGGGGAGAGCTTTCTTT,CASSELWGQGRAFF